This T cell receptor beta chain was sequenced in a study of T cell responses to AZD1222 COVID-19 vaccine. Study in general: Recipients boosted at about 4 weeks or about 12 weeks are pooled. Broader study findings: Among spike-specific TCRs, nearly half reportedly target unmutated variant regions. Only 6 or 7 individuals given AZD1222 were seropositive at baseline.

The V gene's germline CDR1 is MNHEY and CDR2 SVGAGI. With 6 bases clipped from V and 4 bases from J, the junction kept 6 bases outside the gene matches. This CDR3 has 15 residues. Generated by immunoSEQ multiplex PCR, the TCRdb table keeps only in-frame clones and is missing some. The data contain tens of thousands of clones, 65% to 85% of them singletons. About this clone: Antigen unknown.

The material was peripheral blood, obtained on day 0 of AZD1222 vaccination. The TCR was taken from an adult in good health. The chain carries TRBV6-5 and TRBJ2-2; 9 positions match TRBD1. The CDR3 loop reads CASSRSGQGTGELFF. DNA for the CDR3: TGTGCCAGCAGCCGATCGGGACAGGGCACCGGGGAGCTGTTTTTT.